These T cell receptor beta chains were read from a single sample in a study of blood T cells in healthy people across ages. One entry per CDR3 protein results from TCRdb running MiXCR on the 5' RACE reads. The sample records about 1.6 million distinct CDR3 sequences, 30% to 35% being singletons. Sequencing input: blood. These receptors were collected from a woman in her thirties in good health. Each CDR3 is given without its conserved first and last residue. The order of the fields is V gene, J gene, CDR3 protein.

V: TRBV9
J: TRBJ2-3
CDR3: ASSVWDSHTDTQY

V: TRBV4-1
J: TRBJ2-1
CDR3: ASSQVVPGTNEQF

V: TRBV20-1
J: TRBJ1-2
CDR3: SASGHPEEGYT

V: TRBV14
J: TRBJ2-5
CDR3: ASSQYGGETQY

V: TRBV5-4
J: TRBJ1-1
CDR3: ASSKDRHRTEAF

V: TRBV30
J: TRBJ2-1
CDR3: AWSLSGGEQF

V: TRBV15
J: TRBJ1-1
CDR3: ATSSFVYTEAF

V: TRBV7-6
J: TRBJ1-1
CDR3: ASSLAKHTEAF

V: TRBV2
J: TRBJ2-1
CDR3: ASRIAGGSYNEQF

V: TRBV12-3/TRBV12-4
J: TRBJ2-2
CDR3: ASSPTGGCGELF

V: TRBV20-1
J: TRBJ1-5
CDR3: SAQNQGSNQPQH

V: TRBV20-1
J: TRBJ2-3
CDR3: SASSRGRSTDTQY

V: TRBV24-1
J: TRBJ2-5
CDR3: ATSDSRQGGQY

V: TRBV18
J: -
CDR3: ASSTPGSKVEQY

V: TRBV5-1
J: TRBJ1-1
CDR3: ASGLGQQSTEAF

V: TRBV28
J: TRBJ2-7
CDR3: ASSSPQEGGHEQY

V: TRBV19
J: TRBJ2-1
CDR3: ASNSGGLYNEQF

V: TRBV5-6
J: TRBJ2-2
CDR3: ASSSWTPGTGELF

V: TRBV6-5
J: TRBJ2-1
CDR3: ASSYVAGLDNEQF

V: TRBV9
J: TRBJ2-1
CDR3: ASSQGYSLSNEQF

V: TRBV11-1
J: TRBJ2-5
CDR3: ASSIQTGYQETQY

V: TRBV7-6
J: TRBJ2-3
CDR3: ASSLEDSGRRTDTQY

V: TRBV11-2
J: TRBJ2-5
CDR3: ASSRVPGARETQY

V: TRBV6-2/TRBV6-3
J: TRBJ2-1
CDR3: ACSSHSGGAGNEQF

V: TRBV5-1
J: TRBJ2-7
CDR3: ASSPGLAGGLQY

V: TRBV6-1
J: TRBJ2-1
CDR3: ASSENGQAINEQF

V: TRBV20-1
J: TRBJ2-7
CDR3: SASPRDRVYEQY

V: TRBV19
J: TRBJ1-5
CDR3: ASSIQGNLYSNQPQH

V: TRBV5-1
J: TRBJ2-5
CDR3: ASGREGFTETQY

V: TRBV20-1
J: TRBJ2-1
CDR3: SAPEVAGAYNEQF

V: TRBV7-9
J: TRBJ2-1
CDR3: ASSSTRGGPYNEQF

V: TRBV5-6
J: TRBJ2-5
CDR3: ASSLETAMYQETQY

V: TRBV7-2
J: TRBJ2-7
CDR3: ASSFQGPEQY

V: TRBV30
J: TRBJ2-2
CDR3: AWSADRDTGELF

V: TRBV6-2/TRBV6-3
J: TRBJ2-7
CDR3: ASKPGTGTYEQY

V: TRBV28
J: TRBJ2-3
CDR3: ASRATSGRGDTQY

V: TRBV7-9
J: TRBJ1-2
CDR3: ASSPQGAAGYT

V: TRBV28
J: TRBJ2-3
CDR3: ASSSMWTSGSLSDTQY

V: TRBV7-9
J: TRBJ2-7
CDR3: ASSYGSPGEQY

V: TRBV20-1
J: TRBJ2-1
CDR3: SARAGTSSFYNEQF

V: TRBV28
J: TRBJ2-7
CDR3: ASSTRDKNFEQY

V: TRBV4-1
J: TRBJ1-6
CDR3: ASGTTALNSPLH

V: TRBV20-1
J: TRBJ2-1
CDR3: SARRSTGTANEQF

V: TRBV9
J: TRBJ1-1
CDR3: ASSPDPLGTEAF